The 16 T cell receptor beta chains below come from one sample, sequenced in a study of blood T cell repertoires in COVID-19. The repertoire was sequenced with immunoSEQ multiplex PCR; TCRdb's copy has only in-frame clones and lacks some. The data hold some 220,000 clones, with around 83% observed a single time. Sequences were obtained from peripheral blood. The receptor set was obtained from an older woman with COVID-19, enrolled during active disease.

The CDR3 DNA is TGTGCCAGCAGTTTTAATGGCAATCAGCCCCAGCATTTT. Its translation: CASSFNGNQPQHF. This sequence joins TRBV27 and TRBJ1-5, with D uncertain. In germline, CDR1 is MNHEY, CDR2 SMNVEV (reference sequence). V was pared by 3 bases and J by 2 bases, with 5 bases between. This CDR3 has 13 residues.

This clone was observed a few times. The chain uses TRBV3-1 (or the pseudogene TRBV3-2) and TRBJ1-2; 10 bases line up with TRBD1. Trimming cost V 3 bases and J 3 bases; bases outside gene matches: 10. Germline values: CDR1 LGHDT, CDR2 YNNKEL (reference sequence). The CDR3 consists of 17 residues. CDR3 protein: CASSHQLRQGADYGYTF. In DNA form, the CDR3 reads TGTGCCAGCAGCCACCAATTAAGACAGGGGGCCGACTATGGCTACACCTTC.

V is TRBV27 and J is TRBJ2-2, with D possibly TRBD1 on 6 matching bases. Looked up from germline, CDR1 is MNHEY and CDR2 is SMNVEV (reference sequence). V lost 3 bases, J lost 3 bases, and 17 bases lay in between. The CDR3 covers 17 residues. CDR3: CASSFSISQGHTGELFF. The DNA of the CDR3 is TGTGCCAGCAGTTTCAGTATTTCCCAGGGGCACACCGGGGAGCTGTTTTTT.

V gene TRBV7-8 combines with J gene TRBJ2-7; D possibly corresponds to TRBD1 (6 bases). The CDR3 is 12 residues long. Germline V gives CDR1 SGHVS, CDR2 FQNEAQ. The ends were cut back, 5 bases at V and 9 bases at J, with 14 bases in the middle. CDR3: CASSNTGTGQYF. CDR3 in DNA: TGTGCCAGCAGCAATACAGGGACCGGGCAGTACTTC.

This chain joins TRBV18 and TRBJ2-1; TRBD1 is a possible D gene (6 bases). Germline V gene data show CDR1 as KGHSH and CDR2 as LQKENI. The CDR3 has 17 amino acids. The V end was cut by 6 bases, the J end by 8 bases, with 26 bases between. CDR3 bases: TGTGCCAGCTCCAACCAGGGGTCGACAGGTCTGAGGGATGAGCAGTTCTTC. Encoded protein: CASSNQGSTGLRDEQFF.

The chain is built from TRBV4-3 and TRBJ1-5; D ambiguous. This CDR3 has 16 amino acids. V was shortened by 8 bases and J by 2 bases, with 19 bases between the two germline ends. Germline V gene sequence: CDR1 LGHNA, CDR2 YSLEER. The DNA of the CDR3 is TGCGCCAGCCCACTCAGAGGGTTGTGGCGCAATCAGCCCCAGCATTTT. Translation gives CASPLRGLWRNQPQHF.

This clone was counted a single time. The rearrangement links TRBV2 to TRBJ1-1; D call uncertain. V was shortened by 6 bases and J by 1 base, with 15 bases between the two germline ends. Germline CDR1 SNHLY, CDR2 FYNNEI. The CDR3 is 15 residues long. CDR3 protein: CASSRSQMWNTEAFF. Written as DNA, the CDR3 is TGTGCCAGCAGCCGGTCACAGATGTGGAACACTGAAGCTTTCTTT. The entire variable domain, with the rest obtained from reference TRBV2 and TRBJ1-1, is as follows: EPEVTQTPSHQVTQMGQEVILRCVPISNHLYFYWYRQILGQKVEFLVSFYNNEISEKSEIFDDQFSVERPDGSNFTLKIRSTKLEDSAMYFCASSRSQMWNTEAFFGQGTRLTVV.

The J gene is TRBJ2-1, the V gene TRBV6-5, with 13 bases aligning to TRBD2. Germline lookup yields CDR1 MNHEY and CDR2 SVGAGI. V trimming: 7 bases; J trimming: 6 bases; junction bases outside the gene matches: 6. There are 15 residues in the CDR3. The CDR3, as DNA: TGTGCCAGCATCACCGGGACTAGCGGGATCAATGAGCAGTTCTTC. Protein sequence: CASITGTSGINEQFF.

Notes on this clone: The same CDR3 arises from other DNA sequences in this sample as well. The rearrangement links TRBV18 to TRBJ2-7; 8 nucleotides align to TRBD2. Looked up from germline, CDR1 is KGHSH and CDR2 is LQKENI. The V gene end was trimmed by 2 bases and the J gene end by 4 bases; junction bases not matched to a gene: 4. The CDR3 is 14 residues long. The CDR3 region is CASSPGSGSYEQYF. The CDR3 coding sequence is TGTGCCAGCTCACCAGGGAGCGGGAGTTACGAGCAGTACTTC.

The chain carries TRBV5-6 and TRBJ1-2, with 7 bases identical to TRBD1. From germline, CDR1 is SGHDT and CDR2 YYEEEE. V lost 2 bases, J lost 5 bases, and 3 bases stayed unmatched. The CDR3 contains 13 residues. Written as DNA, the CDR3 is TGTGCCAGCAGCTTCAGGGGGGAGTATGGCTACACCTTC. It codes for CASSFRGEYGYTF.

As to this clone: At the DNA level, this CDR3 is encoded by other sequences in the same sample as well. This chain joins TRBV9 and TRBJ2-7; TRBD1 matches at 7 bases. CDR3 length equals 14 residues. The ends lost 1 base at V and 6 bases at J; junction bases unmatched: 7. Germline loops: CDR1 SGDLS, CDR2 YYNGEE. CDR3 loop: CASSVRQGPSEQYF. For the CDR3, the DNA is TGTGCCAGCAGCGTACGACAGGGCCCCTCCGAGCAGTACTTC.

The chain joins TRBV7-2 to TRBJ2-5; TRBD1 aligns across 10 bases. This CDR3 contains 15 residues. CDR1 is SGHTA, CDR2 FQGNSA, per germline. Trimming at V came to 4 bases and at J to 5 bases, leaving 7 bases not matched to a gene. Written as DNA, the CDR3 is TGTGCCAGCAGCTCCTCGACAGGGGGCTGGGAGACCCAGTACTTC. Translating gives CASSSSTGGWETQYF.

The chain employs TRBV28 and TRBJ2-2; perhaps TRBD2 as D (6 bases). The CDR3 is 15 residues long. Looked up from germline, CDR1 is MDHEN and CDR2 is SYDVKM. Trimming removed 2 bases from V and 6 bases from J, with 13 bases in between. The CDR3 spells CASSLSRRGPGELFF. The CDR3 DNA reads as TGTGCCAGCAGTTTAAGCAGGCGGGGCCCCGGGGAGCTGTTTTTT.

The chain has TRBV18 and TRBJ1-1, with 11 bases identical to TRBD1. After removal of 5 bases from V and 5 bases from J, the junction contained 7 bases not matched to a gene. This CDR3 is built from 15 residues. Looked up from germline, CDR1 is KGHSH and CDR2 is LQKENI. The CDR3 DNA follows: TGTGCCAGCTCAACCGGGACAGGGGGTCGGACTGAAGCTTTCTTT. As protein: CASSTGTGGRTEAFF.

This chain uses TRBV19 with TRBJ2-2, with no clear D. V lost 5 bases and J lost 6, with 13 bases in between. The CDR3 loop spans 14 amino acids. Germline CDR1 LNHDA, CDR2 SQIVND (reference sequence). The CDR3 nucleotides are TGTGCCAGTAGTGGTCGAGGTAGGCCCGGGGAGCTGTTTTTT. Its translation is CASSGRGRPGELFF. The variable domain in full, completed from reference TRBV19 and TRBJ2-2, reads DGGITQSPKYLFRKEGQNVTLSCEQNLNHDAMYWYRQDPGQGLRLIYYSQIVNDFQKGDIAEGYSVSREKKESFPLTVTSAQKNPTAFYLCASSGRGRPGELFFGEGSRLTVL.

V usage is TRBV6-7 and J usage is TRBJ2-1; perhaps TRBD1 as D (5 bases). TRBV6-7 carries the ORF label, with uncertain function. Trimming left V 5 bases short and J 10 bases short, with 12 bases between. The CDR3 contains 12 residues. Here the CDR3 reads CASSPDSPEQFF. Here the CDR3 DNA reads TGTGCCAGCAGTCCCGACAGCCCCGAGCAGTTCTTC.